These 23 T cell receptor beta chains share one sample of origin, sequenced in a study of T cells in Graves' hyperthyroidism and ophthalmopathy. Template material for amplifying TCR beta CDR3 regions consisted of RNA transcripts. The TCR CDR3 first-round RT-PCR relied on the HTBI primer set. One entry per CDR3 protein, called by TCRdb with MiXCR from the multiplex PCR reads. The sample has 500,000 to 750,000 distinct CDR3 sequences, 14% seen once. Sequencing used blood. Receptors originate from a woman younger than 30 with Graves' ophthalmopathy.

CDR3 coding DNA: TGCGCCAGCAGCCAAGGACTAGTAGATGGCATTCAGTACTTC. This codes for CASSQGLVDGIQYF. The V and J genes are TRBV4-1 and TRBJ2-4; D is possibly TRBD2 (6 bases). The CDR3 totals 14 residues. Per the germline V gene, CDR1 is MGHRA and CDR2 is YSYEKL. V lost 1 base to trimming and J lost 9 bases, with 13 bases between them.

This clonotype showed up just a few times. The chain combines TRBV9 with TRBJ1-2, with D uncertain. This CDR3 is 15 amino acids long. Trimming pared 0 bases from V and 0 bases from J, leaving 9 bases between. Germline V gene data show CDR1 as SGDLS and CDR2 as YYNGEE. The CDR3 nucleotides are TGTGCCAGCAGCGTAGGTTCCACAGCTAACTATGGCTACACCTTC. This translates into CASSVGSTANYGYTF. The complete variable domain, with remaining parts taken from reference TRBV9 and TRBJ1-2, reads DSGVTQTPKHLITATGQRVTLRCSPRSGDLSVYWYQQSLDQGLQFLIQYYNGEERAKGNILERFSAQQFPDLHSELNLSSLELGDSALYFCASSVGSTANYGYTFGSGTRLTVV.

This clonotype was counted ten times or more. The chain links TRBV6-1 to TRBJ1-1; the D gene is possibly TRBD1 (5 bases). Germline CDR1 MNHNS, CDR2 SASEGT. Trimming took 4 bases from V and 4 from J, leaving 13 bases between them. The CDR3 is 14 amino acids. The CDR3 DNA is TGTGCCAGCAGTGGGCAGGGAGGTGGCACTGAAGCTTTCTTT. This encodes CASSGQGGGTEAFF.

The chain employs TRBV28 and TRBJ2-3, with 13 nucleotides matching TRBD2. This CDR3 comprises 19 residues. Germline CDR1 and CDR2: MDHEN and SYDVKM. V dropped 1 base and J dropped 3; count of bases not matched to a gene: 10. This chain's CDR3 is CASSLFPGTSGAGTDTQYF. DNA of the CDR3: TGTGCCAGCAGTTTATTCCCCGGGACTAGCGGGGCTGGGACAGATACGCAGTATTTT.

The chain recombines TRBV27 with TRBJ2-4; D is possibly TRBD1 (5 bases). The CDR3 is made up of 16 amino acids. CDR1 and CDR2 (germline): MNHEY, SMNVEV (reference sequence). V lost 2 bases and J lost 0, with 11 bases in between. The CDR3 reads CASSLKGSLAKNIQYF. The CDR3 DNA reads as TGTGCCAGCAGTTTAAAGGGGTCTCTAGCCAAAAACATTCAGTACTTC.

Many counts were recorded for this clonotype. J is TRBJ2-2 and V is TRBV6-2 or TRBV6-3; TRBD1 matches 10 bases. CDR3 length equals 16 residues. Germline V gives CDR1 MNHEY, CDR2 SVGEGT. The J segment lost 4 bases and the V segment lost 7 bases, leaving 9 bases of the junction unmatched. CDR3 DNA sequence: TGTGCCAGCATTCCTCAATGGGACAGGGGCACCGGGGAGCTGTTTTTT. It is translated as CASIPQWDRGTGELFF.

The chain is built from TRBV7-6 and TRBJ2-7; 10 nucleotides match TRBD2. The CDR3 covers 17 residues. Germline CDR1 reads SGHVS; CDR2 reads FNYEAQ. Losses at the gene ends were 2 bases for V and 0 bases for J; bases not matched to a gene: 7. CDR3 in amino acids: CASSLKLAGVSSYEQYF. Here the CDR3 DNA reads TGTGCCAGCAGCTTAAAGCTAGCGGGAGTCAGCTCCTACGAGCAGTACTTC.

The rearrangement joins TRBV6-1 to TRBJ2-2; 12 bases line up with TRBD2. CDR1 MNHNS and CDR2 SASEGT come from the germline V gene. The CDR3 is made up of 15 amino acids. Trimming removed 6 bases from V and 3 bases from J; junction bases left unmatched: 2. This chain's CDR3 is CASRRLAGDTGELFF. The CDR3, as DNA: TGTGCCAGCAGGAGACTAGCGGGAGACACCGGGGAGCTGTTTTTT.

To note about this clonotype: At one boundary the junction diverges from the germline segment, which might be a read error. The genes are TRBV11-2 and TRBJ1-6; D might be TRBD1 (5 bases). The germline V gene encodes CDR1 SGHAT and CDR2 FQNNGV. This CDR3 has 15 residues. CDR3 in amino acids: CDSSSIRVRNSPLHF. In DNA form, the CDR3 reads TGTGACAGCAGCTCCATCAGGGTCCGGAATTCACCCCTCCACTTT. Variable domain in full (rest from reference TRBV11-2 and TRBJ1-6): EAGVAQSPRYKIIEKRQSVAFWCNPISGHATLYWYQQILGQGPKLLIQFQNNGVVDDSQLPKDRFSAERLKGVDSTLKIQPAKLEDSAVYLCDSSSIRVRNSPLHFGNGTRLTVT.

Remarks on this clonotype: A much more abundant neighbour one base away suggests this may be a read error. The chain carries TRBV24-1 and TRBJ2-1, with TRBD2 matching over 8 bases. The CDR3 has 13 amino acids. CDR1 is KGHDR, CDR2 SFDVKD, per germline. CDR3 protein: CATNERGRNGQFF. The CDR3 nucleotides are TGTGCCACCAACGAGCGGGGGAGAAATGGGCAGTTCTTC.

J is TRBJ2-7 and V is TRBV4-1, with D perhaps TRBD2 (6 bases). V was clipped by 1 base and J by 0 bases, with 16 bases between them. Germline V CDR1 and CDR2: MGHRA, YSYEKL. CDR3 size: 17 residues. The CDR3 loop reads CASSQGGLRDPSYEQYF. CDR3 coding DNA: TGCGCCAGCAGCCAAGGGGGTTTGCGGGACCCCTCCTACGAGCAGTACTTC.

This clonotype was observed many times. The chain employs TRBV7-2 and TRBJ2-7, with D perhaps TRBD2 (5 bases). Germline CDR1 SGHTA, CDR2 FQGNSA. Trimming pared 0 bases from V and 0 bases from J, leaving 12 bases between. CDR3 size: 16 residues. Here the CDR3 DNA reads TGTGCCAGCAGCTTAGCGTTTGATACTAGCTCCTACGAGCAGTACTTC. Its translation: CASSLAFDTSSYEQYF. The variable domain in full, with the rest retrieved from reference TRBV7-2 and TRBJ2-7, is GAGVSQSPSNKVTEKGKDVELRCDPISGHTALYWYRQSLGQGLEFLIYFQGNSAPDKSGLPSDRFSAERTGGSVSTLTIQRTQQEDSAVYLCASSLAFDTSSYEQYFGPGTRLTVT.

This clonotype appeared a single time. The chain recombines TRBV2 with TRBJ2-1, with 14 bases aligning to TRBD2. Germline V gene lookup returns CDR1 SNHLY and CDR2 FYNNEI. J lost 0 bases, V lost 6 bases, and 10 bases had no gene match. The CDR3 spans 19 residues. CDR3 amino acids: CASRERLAGGSSSYNEQFF. In DNA form, the CDR3 reads TGTGCCAGCAGGGAGAGACTAGCGGGAGGGTCAAGCTCCTACAATGAGCAGTTCTTC.

This clonotype showed up just a few times. This may be a read error: a much more frequent sequence differs by one nucleotide. The chain combines TRBV12-3 or TRBV12-4 with TRBJ2-1, with D possibly called TRBD1 or TRBD2 (5 bases each). This CDR3 has 14 residues. The CDR3 protein is CAGSLRDGNNEQFF. The DNA of the CDR3 is TGTGCCGGCAGTCTCCGGGACGGAAACAATGAGCAGTTCTTC.

The CDR3 DNA sequence: TGCGCCAGCAGCTTGGAGGGTCATAGCAATCAGCCCCAGCATTTT. It codes for CASSLEGHSNQPQHF. This chain connects TRBV5-1 to TRBJ1-5; D remains unclear. V lost 0 bases and J lost 0, with 7 bases in between. Germline CDR1 reads SGHRS; CDR2 reads YFSETQ. This CDR3 is 15 amino acids long.

At least ten counts were recorded for this clonotype. The chain carries TRBV7-3 and TRBJ2-2; 7 positions match TRBD2. Looked up from germline, CDR1 is SGHTA and CDR2 is FQGTGA. The CDR3 length is 16 residues. J was trimmed by 1 base and V by 1 base; bases with no gene match: 3. The CDR3 loop reads CASSLNPSGNTGELFF. The CDR3 nucleotides are TGTGCCAGCAGCTTAAACCCTAGCGGGAACACCGGGGAGCTGTTTTTT.

This clonotype came up many times. The V and J genes are TRBV15 and TRBJ2-3; 9 bases fit TRBD2. V shed 1 base, J shed 6 bases, and the junction held 5 bases outside the gene matches. In germline, CDR1 is LNHNV, CDR2 YYDKDF (reference sequence). CDR3 length: 15 residues. This chain's CDR3 is CATSRVAGEGDTQYF. In nucleotides, the CDR3 is TGTGCCACCAGCAGAGTAGCGGGAGAGGGGGATACGCAGTATTTT.

There are a few counts of this clonotype. A much more abundant neighbour one base away suggests this may be a read error. The J gene is TRBJ1-5, the V gene TRBV4-1; 10 positions agree with TRBD1. J lost 6 bases, V lost 4 bases, and 6 bases had no gene match. Germline V gene sequence: CDR1 MGHRA, CDR2 YSYEKL. CDR3 size: 15 residues. The CDR3 is CASSPGTGEGQPQHF. The CDR3 DNA reads as TGCGCCAGCAGCCCAGGGACAGGGGAGGGTCAGCCCCAGCATTTT.

This clonotype was detected only a few times. The chain recombines TRBV2 with TRBJ1-5; D ambiguous. The CDR3 length is 14 residues. The germline gives CDR1 SNHLY, CDR2 FYNNEI. V was pared by 9 bases and J by 5 bases, with 17 bases between. The CDR3 DNA follows: TGTGCCAGACCTCCACGGCAGACGTATCAGCCCCAGCATTTT. Its protein product is CARPPRQTYQPQHF.

This clonotype was detected ten times or more. The chain joins TRBV6-6 to TRBJ2-1; 7 nucleotides align to TRBD1. V shed 2 bases and J 4 bases; nucleotides not matched to a gene: 5. The CDR3 covers 15 residues. Germline loops: CDR1 MNHNY, CDR2 SVGAGI (reference sequence). CDR3 in DNA: TGTGCCAGCAGTTACGTGTCAGGGGGTTACAATGAGCAGTTCTTC. Amino acids: CASSYVSGGYNEQFF.

This chain links TRBV15 with TRBJ1-1; D perhaps matches TRBD1 (6 bases). The CDR3 has 16 residues. Germline assignment: CDR1 LNHNV and CDR2 YYDKDF (reference sequence). V was trimmed by 0 bases and J by 0 bases, leaving 11 bases between them. CDR3 region: CATSRDRGGLNTEAFF. DNA for the CDR3: TGTGCCACCAGCAGAGATCGAGGGGGACTGAACACTGAAGCTTTCTTT. Complete variable domain (other parts from reference TRBV15 and TRBJ1-1): DAMVIQNPRYQVTQFGKPVTLSCSQTLNHNVMYWYQQKSSQAPKLLFHYYDKDFNNEADTPDNFQSRRPNTSFCFLDIRSPGLGDTAMYLCATSRDRGGLNTEAFFGQGTRLTVV.

In its sample, this clonotype was seen many times. The rearrangement links TRBV28 to TRBJ1-6, with D perhaps TRBD1 (6 bases). Germline V CDR1 and CDR2: MDHEN, SYDVKM. The CDR3 covers 16 residues. Between the trimmed V and J ends, which lost 2 bases and 18 bases, there was a span of 26 bases. The CDR3 spells CASSLETSGTPSPDHF. In DNA form, the CDR3 reads TGTGCCAGCAGTTTAGAAACTTCCGGGACACCATCCCCAGACCACTTT.

This clonotype was counted at least ten times. The V and J genes are TRBV9 and TRBJ2-1; 10 nucleotides agree with TRBD2. The CDR3 contains 16 residues. From germline, CDR1 is SGDLS and CDR2 YYNGEE. The junction had 12 bases not matched to a gene; V was cut back by 4 bases and J by 8 bases. CDR3 DNA: TGTGCCAGCAGCCCCCCAGGTCTAGCGGGAGCCCATGAGCAGTTCTTC. It codes for CASSPPGLAGAHEQFF.